This T cell receptor (beta chain) was sequenced in a study of CD8 T cells in Susac syndrome. Study results and limitations: Regarding the TCR sequencing and HLA analysis, the study admitted that a relatively small number of individuals were involved.

About this clonotype itself: Antigen unknown.

The RNA, 0.5 to 1 ug, was put through reverse transcription using random hexamers. TCRdb re-called the immunoSEQ multiplex PCR reads with MiXCR, one entry per CDR3 protein. Of about 73,000 distinct CDR3 sequences in the sample, approximately 94% are singletons; the top ten hold 0.35% to 0.4%. CDR1 is SQVTM, CDR2 ANQGSEA, per germline. V was pared by 6 bases and J by 0 bases, with 9 bases between. There are 12 residues in the CDR3. The authors negatively isolated CD8+ and CD4+ T cells and FACS-enriched TEMRA cells. J is TRBJ2-7 and V is TRBV29-1, with D maybe TRBD1 (5 bases). The sequencing input was CD8+ T cells from PBMCs. This TCR was sampled from a human donor with multiple sclerosis. The CDR3 region has the DNA TGCAGCGTCTCGACAGTCTCCTACGAGCAGTACTTC. It codes for CSVSTVSYEQYF.